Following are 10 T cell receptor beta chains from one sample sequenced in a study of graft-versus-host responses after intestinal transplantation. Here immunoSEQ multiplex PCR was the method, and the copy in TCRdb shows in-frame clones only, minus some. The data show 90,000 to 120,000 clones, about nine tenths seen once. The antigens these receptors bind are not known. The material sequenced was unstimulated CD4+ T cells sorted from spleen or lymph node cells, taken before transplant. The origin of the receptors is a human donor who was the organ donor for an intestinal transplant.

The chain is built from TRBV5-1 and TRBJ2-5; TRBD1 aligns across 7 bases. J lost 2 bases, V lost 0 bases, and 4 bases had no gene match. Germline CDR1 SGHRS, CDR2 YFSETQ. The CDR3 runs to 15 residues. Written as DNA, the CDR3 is TGCGCCAGCAGCTTGGGACAGGGAATTCAAGAGACCCAGTACTTC. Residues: CASSLGQGIQETQYF.

CDR3: CASSLSPGRGNTEAFF. The DNA for the CDR3 is TGTGCCAGCAGCTTAAGTCCAGGGAGGGGGAACACTGAAGCTTTCTTT. The chain employs TRBV7-6 and TRBJ1-1; tentative D call: TRBD1 (5 bases). The CDR3 is 16 residues long. Trimming cost V 2 bases and J 1 base, with 14 bases left between them. From germline, CDR1 is SGHVS and CDR2 FNYEAQ.

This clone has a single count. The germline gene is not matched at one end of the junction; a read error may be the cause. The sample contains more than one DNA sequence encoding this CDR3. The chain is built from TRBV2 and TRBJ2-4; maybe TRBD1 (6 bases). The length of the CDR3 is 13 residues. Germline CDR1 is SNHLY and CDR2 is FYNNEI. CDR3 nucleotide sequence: TGTGCTAGCAGTGAACAGGGTGCGGACATTCAGTACTTC. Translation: CASSEQGADIQYF.

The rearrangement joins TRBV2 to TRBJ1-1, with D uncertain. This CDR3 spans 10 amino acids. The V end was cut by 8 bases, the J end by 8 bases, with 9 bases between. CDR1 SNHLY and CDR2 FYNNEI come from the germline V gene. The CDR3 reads CASAYSEAFF. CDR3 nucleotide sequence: TGTGCCAGCGCTTATTCGGAAGCTTTCTTT.

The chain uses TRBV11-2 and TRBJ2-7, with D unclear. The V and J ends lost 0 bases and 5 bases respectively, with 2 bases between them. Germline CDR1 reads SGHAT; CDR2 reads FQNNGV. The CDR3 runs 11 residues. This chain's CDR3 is CASSLDHEQYF. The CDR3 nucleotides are TGTGCCAGCAGCTTAGATCACGAGCAGTACTTC.

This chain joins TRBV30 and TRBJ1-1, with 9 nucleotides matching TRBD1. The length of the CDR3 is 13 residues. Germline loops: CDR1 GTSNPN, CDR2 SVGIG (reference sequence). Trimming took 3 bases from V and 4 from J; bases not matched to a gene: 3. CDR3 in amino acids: CAWSVTGGTEAFF. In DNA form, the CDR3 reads TGTGCCTGGAGCGTGACAGGGGGCACTGAAGCTTTCTTT.

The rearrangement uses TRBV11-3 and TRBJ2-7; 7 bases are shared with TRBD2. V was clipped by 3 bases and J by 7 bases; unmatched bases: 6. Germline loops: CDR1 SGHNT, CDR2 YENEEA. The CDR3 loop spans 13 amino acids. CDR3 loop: CASSLAGAGEQYF. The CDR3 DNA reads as TGTGCCAGCAGCTTGGCGGGAGCTGGGGAGCAGTACTTC.

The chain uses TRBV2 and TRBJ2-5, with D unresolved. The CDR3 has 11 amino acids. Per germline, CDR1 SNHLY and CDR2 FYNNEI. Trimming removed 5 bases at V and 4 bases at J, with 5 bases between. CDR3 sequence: CASSRTETQYF. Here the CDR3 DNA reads TGTGCCAGCAGTAGAACAGAGACCCAGTACTTC.

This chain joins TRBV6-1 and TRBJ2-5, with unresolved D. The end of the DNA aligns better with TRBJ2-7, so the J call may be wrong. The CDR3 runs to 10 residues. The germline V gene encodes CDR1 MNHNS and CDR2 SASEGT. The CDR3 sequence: CASSEREQYF. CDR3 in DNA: TGTGCCAGCAGTGAACGCGAGCAGTACTTC.

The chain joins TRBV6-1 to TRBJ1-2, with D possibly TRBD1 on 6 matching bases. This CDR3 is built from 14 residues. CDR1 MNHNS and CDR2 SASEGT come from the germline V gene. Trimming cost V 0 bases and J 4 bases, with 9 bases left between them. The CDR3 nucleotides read TGTGCCAGCAGTGAAGCTTGGGGGGCCTATGGCTACACCTTC. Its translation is CASSEAWGAYGYTF.